Shown below are 31 T cell receptor beta chains from a single sample sequenced in a study of T cell responses to AZD1222 COVID-19 vaccine. Measured with immunoSEQ multiplex PCR; TCRdb has only the in-frame clones, and not every one. There are some 99,000 clones in the sample; roughly 90% occur only once, and over 4% lies in the top ten. The sample consisted of peripheral blood, taken on day 0 of AZD1222 vaccination. The receptors come from an adult in good health.

V is TRBV21-1 and J is TRBJ1-2. TRBV21-1 counts as a pseudogene. The CDR3 contains 14 residues. CDR3 amino acids: CASSSRDFYYGYTF. Here the CDR3 DNA reads TGTGCCAGCAGCTCTCGGGACTTCTACTATGGCTACACCTTC.

The chain couples TRBV7-9 to TRBJ2-5, with TRBD1 identical over 8 bases. The germline CDR1 and CDR2 sequences are SEHNR and FQNEAQ (reference sequence). V shed 4 bases, J shed 3 bases, and the junction held 4 bases outside the gene matches. This CDR3 spans 14 amino acids. The CDR3 nucleotides read TGTGCCAGCAGCTCCAGGACAGGGAAAGAGACCCAGTACTTC. Its translation is CASSSRTGKETQYF.

The V gene is TRBV25-1, the J gene TRBJ1-1; D gene ambiguous. Trimming removed 1 base at V and 4 bases at J, with 7 bases between. The V gene's germline CDR1 is MGHDK and CDR2 SYGVNS. This CDR3 contains 13 residues. The CDR3: CASSELTPTEAFF. DNA for the CDR3: TGTGCCAGCAGTGAATTGACCCCCACTGAAGCTTTCTTT.

The chain couples TRBV6-1 to TRBJ2-3, with 8 bases lining up with TRBD2. This CDR3 contains 16 residues. J was trimmed by 4 bases and V by 2 bases; bases with no gene match: 8. The germline CDR1 and CDR2 sequences are MNHNS and SASEGT. CDR3: CASSESPGGGSDTQYF. Written as DNA, the CDR3 is TGTGCCAGCAGTGAATCGCCCGGCGGGGGGTCAGATACGCAGTATTTT.

The rearrangement links TRBV18 to TRBJ2-1; TRBD2 matches at 11 bases. CDR3 size: 15 residues. J was trimmed by 6 bases and V by 1 base; bases with no gene match: 2. The germline V gene encodes CDR1 KGHSH and CDR2 LQKENI. The CDR3 sequence is CASSPRTSGSNEQFF. The CDR3 nucleotides are TGTGCCAGCTCACCACGAACTAGCGGGAGCAATGAGCAGTTCTTC. The entire variable domain, with the rest obtained from reference TRBV18 and TRBJ2-1, is as follows: NAGVMQNPRHLVRRRGQEARLRCSPMKGHSHVYWYRQLPEEGLKFMVYLQKENIIDESGMPKERFSAEFPKEGPSILRIQQVVRGDSAAYFCASSPRTSGSNEQFFGPGTRLTVL.

This clone has just one count. The V call is TRBV6-4, the J call TRBJ2-7; TRBD1 matches at 9 bases. V shed 8 bases and J 4 bases; nucleotides not matched to a gene: 6. This CDR3 has 13 amino acids. CDR1 and CDR2 (germline): MRHNA, SNTAGT. The CDR3 reads CASEGQGKYEQYF. The CDR3 DNA sequence: TGTGCCAGCGAGGGACAGGGAAAGTACGAGCAGTACTTC.

The chain joins TRBV5-1 to TRBJ2-1; a weak D match, TRBD1 (6 bases). Trimming pared 2 bases from V and 2 bases from J, leaving 8 bases between. The CDR3 runs 14 residues. Germline-derived CDR1 and CDR2 are SGHRS and YFSETQ. DNA for the CDR3: TGCGCCAGCAGCTTCAGGGGTACCTACAATGAGCAGTTCTTC. This encodes CASSFRGTYNEQFF.

This chain uses TRBV3-1 (or the pseudogene TRBV3-2) with TRBJ1-2; D may be TRBD1 (6 bases). In germline, CDR1 is LGHDT, CDR2 YNNKEL (reference sequence). V shed 4 bases and J shed 8 bases, with 20 bases lying between them. The CDR3 length is 15 residues. CDR3 DNA: TGTGCCAGCAGCCGCGGGGGGCAGGGTAGGGGCGGCTACACCTTC. This encodes CASSRGGQGRGGYTF.

The gene calls are TRBV24-1 and TRBJ2-2; 7 positions agree with TRBD2. Germline V gene lookup returns CDR1 KGHDR and CDR2 SFDVKD. Trimming took 1 base from V and 4 from J; bases not matched to a gene: 8. The CDR3 extends over 17 amino acids. CDR3 in DNA: TGTGCCACCAGTGATTTACATGGACTAGTTGGCACCGGGGAGCTGTTTTTT. This codes for CATSDLHGLVGTGELFF.

The chain joins TRBV7-2 to TRBJ1-4, with D possibly being TRBD1 (5 bases). Germline V gene lookup returns CDR1 SGHTA and CDR2 FQGNSA. The V end lost 8 bases, the J end lost 2 bases, and 9 bases lay between the germline ends. This CDR3 has 13 residues. The CDR3 bases are TGTGCCAGCCAGGGAGGGACTAATGAAAAACTGTTTTTT. It encodes CASQGGTNEKLFF.

V is TRBV19 and J is TRBJ1-3; D is undetermined. The CDR3 spans 13 residues. With 8 bases removed from V and 0 bases from J, the gap between germline ends came to 8 bases. Germline CDR1 is LNHDA and CDR2 is SQIVND (reference sequence). DNA of the CDR3: TGTGCCAGTCGCGGAAGCTCTGGAAACACCATATATTTT. It is translated as CASRGSSGNTIYF.

This clone is a singleton in its sample. The rearrangement joins TRBV18 to TRBJ2-1; 10 positions match TRBD2. The ends lost 4 bases at V and 4 bases at J; junction bases unmatched: 7. Germline V CDR1 and CDR2: KGHSH, LQKENI. The CDR3 loop spans 16 amino acids. In nucleotides, the CDR3 is TGTGCCAGCTCACAGCGAGCGGGAGGGAGATACAATGAGCAGTTCTTC. Protein product: CASSQRAGGRYNEQFF.

This rearrangement joins TRBV29-1 to TRBJ2-2; 7 bases are shared with TRBD2. Germline-derived CDR1 and CDR2 are SQVTM and ANQGSEA. The CDR3 is made up of 14 amino acids. Trimming cost V 3 bases and J 4 bases; bases outside gene matches: 5. Here the CDR3 DNA reads TGCAGCGTTGACGGGGGGTTTTCCACCGGGGAGCTGTTTTTT. Protein product: CSVDGGFSTGELFF.

This sequence joins TRBV6-6 and TRBJ2-7, with TRBD2 identical over 7 bases. The ends lost 6 bases at V and 3 bases at J; junction bases unmatched: 26. The CDR3 length is 20 residues. Germline V gene data show CDR1 as MNHNY and CDR2 as SVGAGI (reference sequence). CDR3 DNA: TGTGCCAGCAGCAACAGAGGAACCGGGACTACATCTAGTTTTGACTACGAGCAGTACTTC. Translation gives CASSNRGTGTTSSFDYEQYF.

V usage is TRBV4-2 and J usage is TRBJ2-1; 9 positions agree with TRBD1. Trimming at V came to 1 base and at J to 7 bases, leaving 8 bases not matched to a gene. From germline, CDR1 is LGHNA and CDR2 YNFKEQ. The CDR3 consists of 16 residues. CDR3 DNA: TGTGCCAGCAGCCAAGCACAGGGGGCGCTTCCAAATGAGCAGTTCTTC. This encodes CASSQAQGALPNEQFF.

This clone was seen a single time. V gene TRBV27 combines with J gene TRBJ1-6, with D unresolved. CDR3 size: 13 residues. Trimming stripped 2 bases from V and 2 bases from J, with 1 base between. CDR1 and CDR2 from the germline V gene are MNHEY and SMNVEV (reference sequence). The CDR3 nucleotides are TGTGCCAGCAGTTTAACCTATAATTCACCCCTCCACTTT. This sequence encodes CASSLTYNSPLHF.

The chain carries TRBV27 and TRBJ2-1, with 10 nucleotides matching TRBD2. V trimming: 0 bases; J trimming: 4 bases; junction bases outside the gene matches: 9. The germline gives CDR1 MNHEY, CDR2 SMNVEV (reference sequence). The CDR3 covers 18 residues. The CDR3, as DNA: TGTGCCAGCAGTTTATCGACACCTAGCGGGAGCCTTTACAATGAGCAGTTCTTC. Protein product: CASSLSTPSGSLYNEQFF.

J is TRBJ1-3 and V is TRBV29-1; D perhaps matches TRBD1 (6 bases). Looked up from germline, CDR1 is SQVTM and CDR2 is ANQGSEA. The CDR3 spans 14 residues. V dropped 0 bases and J dropped 2 bases, with 8 bases sitting between them. The chain's CDR3 is CSVEDPGAGNTIYF. In DNA, the CDR3 is TGCAGCGTTGAAGATCCAGGGGCTGGAAACACCATATATTTT.

The chain links TRBV3-1 (or the pseudogene TRBV3-2) to TRBJ2-1; D is possibly TRBD1 or TRBD2 (6 bases each). The germline gives CDR1 LGHDT, CDR2 YNNKEL (reference sequence). There are 14 residues in the CDR3. The ends were cut back, 3 bases at V and 9 bases at J, with 15 bases in the middle. In DNA, the CDR3 is TGTGCCAGCAGCCACGGGGGCCGGGGCAGTGAGCAGTTCTTC. As protein: CASSHGGRGSEQFF.

V gene TRBV7-9 combines with J gene TRBJ2-5; D perhaps matches TRBD1 (6 bases). The CDR3 runs 14 residues. Germline V gene sequence: CDR1 SEHNR, CDR2 FQNEAQ (reference sequence). Deletions cut 5 bases from V and 1 base from J, with 11 bases between. The CDR3 DNA follows: TGTGCCAGCAGCCATACAGGGATCCAAGAGACCCAGTACTTC. Translating it yields CASSHTGIQETQYF.

This CDR3 reads CASSPDGFGSGSYTF. DNA for the CDR3: TGCGCCAGCAGCCCCGATGGATTTGGCAGCGGCAGTTACACCTTC. The rearrangement links TRBV5-1 to TRBJ1-2, with D hard to call. CDR3 length equals 15 residues. Germline CDR1 SGHRS, CDR2 YFSETQ. V gave up 4 bases and J gave up 11 bases, with 24 bases separating them.

The chain joins TRBV5-4 to TRBJ2-5; D uncertain. The CDR3 runs to 14 residues. V lost 0 bases, J lost 5 bases, and 11 bases lay in between. CDR1 is SGHNT and CDR2 is YYREEE in the germline V gene (reference sequence). The CDR3 protein is CASSLDEVGETQYF. Here the CDR3 DNA reads TGTGCCAGCAGCTTGGATGAGGTCGGCGAGACCCAGTACTTC.

The CDR3 loop is CASKQASMSTEAFF. In DNA, the CDR3 is TGTGCCAGTAAGCAGGCCTCCATGAGCACTGAAGCTTTCTTT. This chain joins TRBV19 and TRBJ1-1; D uncertain. Germline V gene sequence: CDR1 LNHDA, CDR2 SQIVND (reference sequence). Trimming removed 7 bases from V and 4 bases from J, with 16 bases in between. CDR3 size: 14 residues.

A note on this clone: One end of the junction is discordant with germline, which a read error may explain. The chain recombines TRBV11-2 with TRBJ1-1; no clear D gene. Germline CDR1 SGHAT, CDR2 FQNNGV. This CDR3 has 13 amino acids. This CDR3 reads CASSLDRNTEAFF. CDR3 nucleotide sequence: TGTGCCAGCAGCCTAGACCGAAACACTGAAGCTTTCTTT.

V usage is TRBV11-2 and J usage is TRBJ2-7, with D perhaps assigned TRBD1 or TRBD2 (5 bases each). CDR1 SGHAT and CDR2 FQNNGV come from the germline V gene. This CDR3 region has 13 residues. Trimming cost V 0 bases and J 12 bases, with 15 bases left between them. As DNA, the CDR3 is TGTGCCAGCAGCTTAGATTTTGGGACGGCTGGGTACTTC. It yields the protein CASSLDFGTAGYF.

As DNA, the CDR3 is TGTGCCAGCAGCCACCCCAAGGGGGAGCTGTTTTTT. This translates into CASSHPKGELFF. The chain combines TRBV3-1 (or the pseudogene TRBV3-2) with TRBJ2-2; D unresolved. This CDR3 has 12 residues. With 3 bases removed from V and 8 bases from J, the gap between germline ends came to 7 bases. Germline V gene sequence: CDR1 LGHDT, CDR2 YNNKEL (reference sequence).

This clone was detected only a few times. The chain has TRBV2 and TRBJ2-1; 7 bases line up with TRBD2. The CDR3 is 15 residues long. The V gene's germline CDR1 is SNHLY and CDR2 FYNNEI. V gave up 5 bases and J gave up 9 bases; unmatched junction bases: 13. CDR3 residues: CASSWTRSPRGEQFF. The CDR3 coding sequence is TGTGCCAGCAGTTGGACTAGATCACCTCGGGGTGAGCAGTTCTTC.

The gene calls are TRBV28 and TRBJ1-1; D is unresolved. Germline CDR1 reads MDHEN; CDR2 reads SYDVKM. Trimming took off 7 bases at V and 2 bases at J, with 14 bases between the two ends. CDR3 size: 14 residues. CDR3 DNA: TGTGCCAGCAATTCAAGGACGGGTAACACTGAAGCTTTCTTT. The encoded protein is CASNSRTGNTEAFF.

This clone was found a few times. CDR3 in amino acids: CASFQPSTNEKLFF. DNA for the CDR3: TGTGCCAGCTTCCAGCCTTCAACTAATGAAAAACTGTTTTTT. The chain recombines TRBV6-5 with TRBJ1-4; D is undetermined. CDR3 length: 14 residues. CDR1 MNHEY and CDR2 SVGAGI come from the germline V gene. Trimming removed 8 bases at V and 0 bases at J, with 10 bases between.

This clone has only one observation. The gene calls are TRBV18 and TRBJ1-2; 7 positions agree with TRBD1. Germline assignment: CDR1 KGHSH and CDR2 LQKENI. The CDR3 is made up of 14 amino acids. Trimming at V came to 2 bases and at J to 4 bases, leaving 4 bases not matched to a gene. Here the CDR3 DNA reads TGTGCCAGCTCACCAACAGGGGAGAGCTATGGCTACACCTTC. This codes for CASSPTGESYGYTF.

This rearrangement joins TRBV10-1 to TRBJ1-6, with a tentative D call TRBD1 (5 bases). The length of the CDR3 is 14 residues. Germline V gene sequence: CDR1 WNHNN, CDR2 SYGVQD (reference sequence). V was shortened by 11 bases and J by 10 bases, with 21 bases between the two germline ends. The CDR3 here is CAPRGMRGWSPLHF. The CDR3 coding sequence is TGCGCCCCCCGGGGGATGAGGGGCTGGTCACCCCTCCACTTT.